A single sample is the source of the 10 T cell receptor beta chains below, sequenced in a study of response to subunit inactivated influenza vaccine (dated by TCRdb to the late 2010s). The library was made by RT-PCR. Data came from an Illumina HiSeq 2500. TCRdb trimmed public reads at Q25 via fastp, called clones via MiXCR and kept in-frame beta chains. Rows are unified per CDR3 protein, each entry keeping the most common DNA and genes. The sample table contains around 520,000 distinct CDR3 sequences; only one count was recorded for roughly 27% of them. Together, the top ten hold under 2.5% of the sample. The sequences come from CD4+ T cells sorted from PBMCs, collected more than 4 days after vaccination. Receptors originate from a man in his fifties who received an inactivated influenza vaccine. Donor details come from another sample of the same person, matched by shared clones.

This clonotype has a handful of counts. This chain links TRBV4-1 with TRBJ1-6; unclear D gene. From germline, CDR1 is MGHRA and CDR2 YSYEKL. V was pared by 5 bases and J by 7 bases, with 18 bases between. The CDR3 runs 16 residues. The CDR3 DNA reads as TGCGCCAGCAGCTACCGGACCTGGTATGAGAATTCACCCCTCCACTTT. It codes for CASSYRTWYENSPLHF.

The chain has TRBV20-1 and TRBJ2-3; D is undetermined. Germline-derived CDR1 and CDR2 are DFQATT and SNEGSKA (reference sequence). Trimming took off 0 bases at V and 4 bases at J, with 8 bases between the two ends. The CDR3 covers 13 residues. DNA for the CDR3: TGCAGTGCTAGAGATCCTGGGGCAGATACGCAGTATTTT. Its translation: CSARDPGADTQYF.

This clonotype has a handful of counts. The rearrangement joins TRBV7-2 to TRBJ2-7, with 7 positions matching TRBD1. The CDR3 spans 14 residues. With 1 base clipped from V and 5 bases from J, the junction kept 5 bases outside the gene matches. Looked up from germline, CDR1 is SGHTA and CDR2 is FQGNSA. CDR3: CASSLEPRGNEQYF. CDR3 sequence (DNA): TGTGCCAGCAGCTTAGAACCCAGGGGGAACGAGCAGTACTTC. Filled out from reference TRBV7-2 and TRBJ2-7, the complete variable domain reads GAGVSQSPSNKVTEKGKDVELRCDPISGHTALYWYRQSLGQGLEFLIYFQGNSAPDKSGLPSDRFSAERTGGSVSTLTIQRTQQEDSAVYLCASSLEPRGNEQYFGPGTRLTVT.

A few counts support this clonotype. The chain is built from TRBV6-5 and TRBJ2-3; possibly TRBD2 for D (5 bases). Trimming pared 0 bases from V and 1 base from J, leaving 11 bases between. Germline V CDR1 and CDR2: MNHEY, SVGAGI. The CDR3 runs to 16 residues. CDR3 nucleotide sequence: TGTGCCAGCAGTTACTCGAGTCGGGGAGGCACAGATACGCAGTATTTT. Translated, it gives CASSYSSRGGTDTQYF.

This chain connects TRBV7-2 to TRBJ2-1; 13 bases map to TRBD2. The CDR3 consists of 17 residues. J gave up 4 bases and V 5 bases, and 8 bases lay outside the gene matches. CDR1 is SGHTA and CDR2 is FQGNSA in the germline V gene. CDR3 in amino acids: CASSRTSGSVRYNEQFF. DNA of the CDR3: TGTGCCAGCAGCAGGACTAGCGGGAGCGTTAGGTACAATGAGCAGTTCTTC.

Only a few counts were recorded for this clonotype. Here the CDR3 reads CASSFTTGELFF. In DNA form, the CDR3 reads TGTGCCAGCAGTTTTACGACCGGGGAGCTGTTTTTT. This chain joins TRBV12-3 or TRBV12-4 and TRBJ2-2; D unclear. The CDR3 spans 12 residues. V shed 3 bases and J shed 5 bases, with 4 bases lying between them.

There are a few counts of this clonotype. The chain carries TRBV4-3 and TRBJ2-6; TRBD2 aligns across 10 bases. Trimming at V came to 1 base and at J to 0 bases, leaving 3 bases not matched to a gene. The CDR3 loop spans 18 amino acids. Germline CDR1 and CDR2: LGHNA and YSLEER. This CDR3 reads CASSQVLAGSSGANVLTF. CDR3 nucleotides: TGCGCCAGCAGCCAAGTACTAGCGGGGTCCTCTGGGGCCAACGTCCTGACTTTC.

The V and J genes are TRBV10-3 and TRBJ2-2; D may be TRBD1 (6 bases). In germline, CDR1 is ENHRY, CDR2 SYGVKD. V lost 8 bases, J lost 5 bases, and 12 bases lay in between. This CDR3 region has 13 residues. CDR3 sequence (DNA): TGTGCCATCGGAGGACAGAAGACCGGGGAGCTGTTTTTT. It yields the protein CAIGGQKTGELFF.

The chain couples TRBV5-6 to TRBJ1-4, with 9 nucleotides matching TRBD1. The CDR3 length is 16 residues. The V gene's germline CDR1 is SGHDT and CDR2 YYEEEE. Trimming removed 4 bases from V and 7 bases from J; junction bases left unmatched: 11. The CDR3 loop reads CASSKMTGTGREKLFF. CDR3 DNA: TGTGCCAGCAGCAAGATGACCGGGACAGGGCGTGAAAAACTGTTTTTT.

CDR3 bases: TGTGCCAGCACGGTGAACAGGGGGAAAGGTTTGGACACCGGGGAGCTGTTTTTT. Its translation: CASTVNRGKGLDTGELFF. The gene calls are TRBV25-1 and TRBJ2-2; 8 bases match TRBD1. V dropped 7 bases and J dropped 3; count of bases not matched to a gene: 16. Germline V CDR1 and CDR2: MGHDK, SYGVNS. This CDR3 contains 18 residues. The variable domain in full, with the rest retrieved from reference TRBV25-1 and TRBJ2-2, is EADIYQTPRYLVIGTGKKITLECSQTMGHDKMYWYQQDPGMELHLIHYSYGVNSTEKGDLSSESTVSRIRTEHFPLTLESARPSHTSQYLCASTVNRGKGLDTGELFFGEGSRLTVL.